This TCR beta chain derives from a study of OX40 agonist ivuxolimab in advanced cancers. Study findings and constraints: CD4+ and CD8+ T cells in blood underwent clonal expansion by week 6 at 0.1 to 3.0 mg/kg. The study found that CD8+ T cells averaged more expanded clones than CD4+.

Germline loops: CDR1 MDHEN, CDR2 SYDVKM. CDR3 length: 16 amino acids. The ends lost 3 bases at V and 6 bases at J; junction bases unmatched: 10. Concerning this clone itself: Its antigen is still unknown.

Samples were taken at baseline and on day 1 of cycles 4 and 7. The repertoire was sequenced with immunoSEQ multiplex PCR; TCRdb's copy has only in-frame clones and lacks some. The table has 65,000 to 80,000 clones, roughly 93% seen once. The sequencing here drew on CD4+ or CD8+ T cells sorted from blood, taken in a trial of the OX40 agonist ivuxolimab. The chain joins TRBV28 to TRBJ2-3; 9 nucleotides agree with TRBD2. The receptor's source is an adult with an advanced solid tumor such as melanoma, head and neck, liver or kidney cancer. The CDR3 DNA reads TGTGCCAGCAGTTTTGGTAGCGGGGGCCTCTCCGATACGCAGTATTTT. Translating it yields CASSFGSGGLSDTQYF. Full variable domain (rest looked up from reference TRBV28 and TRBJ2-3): DVKVTQSSRYLVKRTGEKVFLECVQDMDHENMFWYRQDPGLGLRLIYFSYDVKMKEKGDIPEGYSVSREKKERFSLILESASTNQTSMYLCASSFGSGGLSDTQYFGPGTRLTVL.